The clone carrying this T cell receptor beta chain was seen repeatedly, ten times or more. One end of the junction does not line up with germline, which may come from a read error. There are 16 residues in the CDR3. Germline lookup yields CDR1 SSHAT and CDR2 FNYEAQ (reference sequence). This entry belongs to a study of T cells in Graves' hyperthyroidism and ophthalmopathy. RNA transcripts served as the template for amplifying TCR beta CDR3 regions. When the TCR CDR3 underwent first-round RT-PCR, the HTBI primer set was used. From the multiplex PCR reads, TCRdb called clonotypes with MiXCR, one entry per CDR3 protein. The table includes roughly 200,000 distinct CDR3 sequences, approximately 16% detected once.

Sequenced input: blood. The chain has TRBV7-7 and TRBJ2-5, with 10 bases matching TRBD2. This receptor was taken from a man in his forties with Graves' hyperthyroidism. The CDR3 spells CASSLAASGGQETQYF. The CDR3 nucleotides are TGTGCTAGCAGCTTAGCGGCTAGCGGGGGCCAAGAGACCCAGTACTTC.